The present entry profiles one T cell receptor (beta chain) with its context. Its target is not known. MiXCR, applied by TCRdb to the reads, yields one record per CDR3 protein. The sample gives about 340,000 distinct CDR3 sequences, about 27% of which show up once; roughly 20% is in the top ten. CDR3 length equals 15 residues. CDR1 and CDR2 from the germline V gene are LNHDA and SQIVND (reference sequence). Trimming removed 4 bases from V and 3 bases from J, with 16 bases in between. The data belong to a study of T cell repertoires in cytomegalovirus infection. This TCR was recovered from a human donor in good health (CMV status not recorded). Some clones in this sample may be carry-over from other donors' samples. The chain combines TRBV19 with TRBJ2-7, with D possibly being TRBD2 (5 bases). Here the sequenced sample was cultured PBMCs, taken from culture after CMV antigen stimulation. CDR3 loop: CASSSLGAEIYEQYF. Written as DNA, the CDR3 is TGTGCCAGTAGTAGTCTTGGAGCGGAGATCTACGAGCAGTACTTC.